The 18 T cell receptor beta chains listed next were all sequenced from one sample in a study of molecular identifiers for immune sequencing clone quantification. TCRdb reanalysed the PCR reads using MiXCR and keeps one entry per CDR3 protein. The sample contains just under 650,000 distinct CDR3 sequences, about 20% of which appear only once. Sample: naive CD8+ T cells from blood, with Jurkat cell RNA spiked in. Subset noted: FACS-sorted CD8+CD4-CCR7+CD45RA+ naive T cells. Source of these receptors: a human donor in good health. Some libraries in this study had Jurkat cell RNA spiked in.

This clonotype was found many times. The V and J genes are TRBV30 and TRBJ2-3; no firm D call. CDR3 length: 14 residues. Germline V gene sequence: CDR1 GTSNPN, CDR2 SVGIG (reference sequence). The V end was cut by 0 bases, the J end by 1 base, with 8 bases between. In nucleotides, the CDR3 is TGTGCCTGGAGTGTGACCACACGCACAGATACGCAGTATTTT. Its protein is CAWSVTTRTDTQYF.

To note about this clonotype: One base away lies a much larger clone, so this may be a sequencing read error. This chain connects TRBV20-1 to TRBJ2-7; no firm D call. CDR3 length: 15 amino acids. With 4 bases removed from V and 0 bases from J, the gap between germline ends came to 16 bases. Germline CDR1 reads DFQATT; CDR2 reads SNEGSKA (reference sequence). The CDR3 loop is CSANPGRTPSYEQYF. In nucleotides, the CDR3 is TGCAGTGCTAACCCAGGACGGACCCCCTCCTACGAGCAGTACTTC.

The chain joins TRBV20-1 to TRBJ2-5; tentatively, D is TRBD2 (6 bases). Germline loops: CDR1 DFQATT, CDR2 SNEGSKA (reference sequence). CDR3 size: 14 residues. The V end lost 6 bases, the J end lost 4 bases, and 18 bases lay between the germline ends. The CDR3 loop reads CSARGLPYGETQYF. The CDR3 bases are TGCAGTGCCCGTGGACTACCTTACGGAGAGACCCAGTACTTC.

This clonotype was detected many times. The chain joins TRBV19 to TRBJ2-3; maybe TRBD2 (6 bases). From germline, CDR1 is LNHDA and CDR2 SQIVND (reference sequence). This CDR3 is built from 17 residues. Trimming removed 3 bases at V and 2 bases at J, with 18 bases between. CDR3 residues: CASSIFHGGPLTDTQYF. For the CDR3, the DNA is TGTGCCAGTAGTATCTTCCACGGGGGACCCCTCACAGATACGCAGTATTTT.

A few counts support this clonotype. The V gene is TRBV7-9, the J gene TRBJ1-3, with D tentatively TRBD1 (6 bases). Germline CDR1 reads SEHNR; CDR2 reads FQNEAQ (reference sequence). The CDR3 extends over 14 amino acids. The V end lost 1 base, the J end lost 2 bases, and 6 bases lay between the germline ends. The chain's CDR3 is CASSLDRAGNTIYF. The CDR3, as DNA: TGTGCCAGCAGCTTAGACAGGGCTGGAAACACCATATATTTT.

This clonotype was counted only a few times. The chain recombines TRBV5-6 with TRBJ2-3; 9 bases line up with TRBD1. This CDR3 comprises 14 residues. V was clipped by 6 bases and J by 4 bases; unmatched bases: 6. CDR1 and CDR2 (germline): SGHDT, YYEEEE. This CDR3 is CASTQRTGADTQYF. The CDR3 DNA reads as TGTGCCAGCACCCAGAGGACAGGGGCAGATACGCAGTATTTT.

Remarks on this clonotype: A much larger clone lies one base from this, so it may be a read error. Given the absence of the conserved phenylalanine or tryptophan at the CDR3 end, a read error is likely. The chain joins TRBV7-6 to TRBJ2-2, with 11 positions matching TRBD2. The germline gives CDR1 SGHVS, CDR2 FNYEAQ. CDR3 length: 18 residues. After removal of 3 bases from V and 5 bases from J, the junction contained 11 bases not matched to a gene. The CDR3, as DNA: TGTGCCAGCAGCTTTCTCCCTAGCGGGAGGTACAGTACCGGGGAGCTGTTTTCT. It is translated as CASSFLPSGRYSTGELFS.

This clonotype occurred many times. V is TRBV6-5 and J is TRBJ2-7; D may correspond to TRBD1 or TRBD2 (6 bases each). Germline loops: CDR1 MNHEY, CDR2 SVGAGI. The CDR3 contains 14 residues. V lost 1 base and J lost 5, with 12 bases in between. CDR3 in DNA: TGTGCCAGCAGTTACTTAATGAGGGGGGACGAGCAGTACTTC. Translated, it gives CASSYLMRGDEQYF.

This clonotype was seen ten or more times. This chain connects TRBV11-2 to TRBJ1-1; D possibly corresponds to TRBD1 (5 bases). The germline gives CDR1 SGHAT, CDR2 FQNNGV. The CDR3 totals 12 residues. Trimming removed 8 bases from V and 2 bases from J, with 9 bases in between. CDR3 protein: CASGDGNTEAFF. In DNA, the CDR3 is TGTGCCAGCGGGGACGGCAACACTGAAGCTTTCTTT. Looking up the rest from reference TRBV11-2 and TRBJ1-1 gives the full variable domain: EAGVAQSPRYKIIEKRQSVAFWCNPISGHATLYWYQQILGQGPKLLIQFQNNGVVDDSQLPKDRFSAERLKGVDSTLKIQPAKLEDSAVYLCASGDGNTEAFFGQGTRLTVV.

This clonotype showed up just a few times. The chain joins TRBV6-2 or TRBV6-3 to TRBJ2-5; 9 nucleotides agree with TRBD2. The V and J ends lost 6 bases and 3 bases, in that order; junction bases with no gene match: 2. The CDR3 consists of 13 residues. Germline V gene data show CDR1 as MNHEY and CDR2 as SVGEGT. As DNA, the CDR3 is TGTGCCAGCAGAGAGCGGGGGGAAGAGACCCAGTACTTC. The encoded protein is CASRERGEETQYF.

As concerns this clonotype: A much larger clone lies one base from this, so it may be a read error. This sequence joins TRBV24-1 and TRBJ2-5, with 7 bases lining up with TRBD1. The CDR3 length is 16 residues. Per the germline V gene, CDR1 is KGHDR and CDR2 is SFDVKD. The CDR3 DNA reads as TGTGCCACCAGGACAGGGTGGGACAATGACGGAGAGACCCGGTACTTC. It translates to CATRTGWDNDGETRYF.

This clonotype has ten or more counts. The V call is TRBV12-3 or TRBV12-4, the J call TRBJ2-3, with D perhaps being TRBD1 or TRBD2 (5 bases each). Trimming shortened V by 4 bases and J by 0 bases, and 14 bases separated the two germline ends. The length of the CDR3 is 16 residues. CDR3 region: CASSSPWGSSTDTQYF. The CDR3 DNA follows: TGTGCCAGCAGTTCGCCTTGGGGGTCTAGCACAGATACGCAGTATTTT.

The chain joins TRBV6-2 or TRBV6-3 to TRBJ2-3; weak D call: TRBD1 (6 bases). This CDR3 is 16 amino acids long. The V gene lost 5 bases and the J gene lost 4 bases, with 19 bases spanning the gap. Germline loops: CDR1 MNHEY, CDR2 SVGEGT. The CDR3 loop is CASSPPQGWDADTQYF. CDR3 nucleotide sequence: TGTGCCAGCAGTCCACCACAGGGTTGGGACGCAGATACGCAGTATTTT.

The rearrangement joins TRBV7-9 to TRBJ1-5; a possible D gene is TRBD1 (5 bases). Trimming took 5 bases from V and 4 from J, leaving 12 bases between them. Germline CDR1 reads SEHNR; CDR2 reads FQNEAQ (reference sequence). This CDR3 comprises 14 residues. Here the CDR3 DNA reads TGTGCCAGCAGCAGGGGTGGTCCTAATCAGCCCCAGCATTTT. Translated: CASSRGGPNQPQHF.

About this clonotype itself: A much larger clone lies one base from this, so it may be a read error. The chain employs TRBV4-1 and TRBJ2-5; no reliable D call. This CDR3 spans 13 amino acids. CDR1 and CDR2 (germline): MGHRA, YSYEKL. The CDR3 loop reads CASSQRREEIQYF. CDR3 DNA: TGCGCCAGCAGCCAGAGACGTGAAGAGATCCAGTACTTC.

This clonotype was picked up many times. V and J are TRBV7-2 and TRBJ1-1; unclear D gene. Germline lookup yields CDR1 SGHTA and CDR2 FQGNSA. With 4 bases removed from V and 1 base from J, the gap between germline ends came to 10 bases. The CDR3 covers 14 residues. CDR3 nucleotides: TGTGCCAGCAGCTGGCTTTTTCGGAACACTGAAGCTTTCTTT. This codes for CASSWLFRNTEAFF.

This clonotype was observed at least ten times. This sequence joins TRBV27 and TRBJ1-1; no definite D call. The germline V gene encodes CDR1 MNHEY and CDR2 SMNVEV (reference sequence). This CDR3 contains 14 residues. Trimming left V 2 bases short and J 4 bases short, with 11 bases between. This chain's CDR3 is CASSLVQTVTEAFF. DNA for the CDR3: TGTGCCAGCAGTTTAGTGCAGACGGTCACTGAAGCTTTCTTT.

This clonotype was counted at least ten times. This CDR3 reads CASSGGVVTILPEQFF. Here the CDR3 DNA reads TGTGCCAGCAGCGGAGGTGTTGTGACTATCCTCCCTGAGCAGTTCTTC. This rearrangement joins TRBV13 to TRBJ2-1, with D possibly matching TRBD2 (5 bases). Germline V gene data show CDR1 as PRHDT and CDR2 as FYEKMQ (reference sequence). Deletions cut 5 bases from V and 9 bases from J, with 23 bases between. This CDR3 spans 16 amino acids.